These 7 T cell receptor beta chains were all obtained from the same sample, sequenced in a study of blood T cells in healthy people across ages. The authors ran a second PCR of about 6 to 12 cycles using a sample-barcoded 5' primer and a J-beta primer mix. TCRdb re-called the 5' RACE reads with MiXCR, one entry per CDR3 protein. The repertoire holds about 280,000 distinct CDR3 sequences, with roughly 27% as singletons. Material for sequencing was blood. The receptor set was obtained from a woman in her seventies in good health.

This clonotype was counted only a few times. The chain uses TRBV27 and TRBJ2-1; D is ambiguous. The V gene lost 6 bases and the J gene lost 0 bases, with 12 bases spanning the gap. This CDR3 has 15 residues. The germline gives CDR1 MNHEY, CDR2 SMNVEV (reference sequence). CDR3 coding DNA: TGTGCCAGCAGCCGAGCGATAAGCTCCTACAATGAGCAGTTCTTC. It yields the protein CASSRAISSYNEQFF.

The V gene is TRBV6-1, the J gene TRBJ1-4, with 8 positions matching TRBD1. In germline, CDR1 is MNHNS, CDR2 SASEGT. V was pared by 6 bases and J by 2 bases, with 11 bases of the junction left unmatched. CDR3 length equals 17 residues. The CDR3 sequence is CASSPAAGGWTNEKLFF. Here the CDR3 DNA reads TGTGCCAGCAGCCCTGCGGCAGGGGGCTGGACTAATGAAAAACTGTTTTTT.

This clonotype has just a few counts. The rearrangement links TRBV7-2 to TRBJ2-5, with unresolved D. CDR3 size: 13 residues. The germline V gene has CDR1 SGHTA and CDR2 FQGNSA. V was clipped by 5 bases and J by 0 bases, with 7 bases between them. CDR3 sequence (DNA): TGTGCCAGCAGCCCACACCACCAAGAGACCCAGTACTTC. Translated: CASSPHHQETQYF.

The sample holds a few counts of this clonotype. The chain carries TRBV5-1 and TRBJ1-4, with 7 positions matching TRBD1. With V trimmed by 2 bases and J by 7 bases, 8 bases remained unmatched. Germline V gives CDR1 SGHRS, CDR2 YFSETQ. CDR3 length: 15 amino acids. Written as DNA, the CDR3 is TGCGCCAGCAGCTTCTTACCGACAGGGCGTGAAAAACTGTTTTTT. Translated: CASSFLPTGREKLFF.

V is TRBV20-1 and J is TRBJ1-2; weak D call: TRBD1 (5 bases). This CDR3 has 12 residues. Germline V lookup: CDR1 DFQATT, CDR2 SNEGSKA (reference sequence). V lost 6 bases to trimming and J lost 2 bases, with 10 bases between them. This chain's CDR3 is CSASAGNYGYTF. Here the CDR3 DNA reads TGCAGTGCCTCCGCAGGGAACTATGGCTACACCTTC.

This clonotype occurred a few times. In nucleotides, the CDR3 is TGTGCCAGCAGACCGGATAAGTTGGAGACCCAGTACTTC. It specifies CASRPDKLETQYF. This chain uses TRBV12-3 or TRBV12-4 with TRBJ2-5; D gene ambiguous. The V gene lost 6 bases and the J gene lost 5 bases, with 13 bases spanning the gap. CDR3 length: 13 residues.

V gene TRBV9 combines with J gene TRBJ2-7; TRBD2 matches at 10 bases. Germline V gene data show CDR1 as SGDLS and CDR2 as YYNGEE. V lost 4 bases to trimming and J lost 2 bases; unmatched junction nucleotides: 3. This CDR3 region has 14 residues. CDR3 nucleotides: TGTGCCAGCAGCTCAAGCGGGAGGGCCTACGAGCAGTACTTC. This translates into CASSSSGRAYEQYF. The full variable domain, with the rest looked up from reference TRBV9 and TRBJ2-7, is DSGVTQTPKHLITATGQRVTLRCSPRSGDLSVYWYQQSLDQGLQFLIQYYNGEERAKGNILERFSAQQFPDLHSELNLSSLELGDSALYFCASSSSGRAYEQYFGPGTRLTVT.